This T cell receptor beta chain was identified during a study of CD8 T cells in Susac syndrome. Overall study results and limits: It was acknowledged in the study that its TCR sequencing and HLA analysis involved a relatively small number of individuals.

Sequencing of TCR beta was carried out in blood CD8+ and CD4+ T cells. Negative isolation yielded CD4+ and CD8+ T cells, and FACS enriched TEMRA cells. This clonotype has just a few counts. Its specificity is not known. RNA in amounts of roughly 0.5 to 1 ug was reverse transcribed with random hexamers. An immunoSEQ multiplex PCR generated amplified TCR beta CDR3 products spanning 54 Vbeta and 13 Jbeta. TCRdb re-called the immunoSEQ multiplex PCR reads through MiXCR, storing one row per CDR3 protein. Among about 300,000 distinct CDR3 sequences listed, 65% to 90% were seen once. Sequencing was performed on CD8+ T cells from PBMCs. This sequence originates from a human donor with multiple sclerosis.

CDR3 DNA: TGTGCCAGCAGCCAAGGAGGAGGACAGATTGAAGCTTTCTTT. Encoded protein: CASSQGGGQIEAFF. V usage is TRBV7-9 and J usage is TRBJ1-1; D is possibly TRBD1 (6 bases). Trimming pared 5 bases from V and 7 bases from J, leaving 17 bases between. CDR3 length equals 14 residues. Per the germline V gene, CDR1 is SEHNR and CDR2 is FQNEAQ (reference sequence).